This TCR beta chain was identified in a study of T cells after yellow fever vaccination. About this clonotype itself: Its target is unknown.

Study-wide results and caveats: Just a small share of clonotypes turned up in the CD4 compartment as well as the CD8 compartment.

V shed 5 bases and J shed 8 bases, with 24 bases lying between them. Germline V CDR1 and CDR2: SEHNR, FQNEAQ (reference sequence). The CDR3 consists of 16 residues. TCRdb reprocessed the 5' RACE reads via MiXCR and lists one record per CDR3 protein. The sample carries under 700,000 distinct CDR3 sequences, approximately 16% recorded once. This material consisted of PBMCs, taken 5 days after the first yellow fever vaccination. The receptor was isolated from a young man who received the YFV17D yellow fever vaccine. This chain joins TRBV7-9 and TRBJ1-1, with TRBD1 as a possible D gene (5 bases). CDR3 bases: TGTGCCAGCAGCCTCTCGCCGGGGGGTCCCGGCCCCGAAGCTTTCTTT. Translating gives CASSLSPGGPGPEAFF.